The 6 T cell receptor beta chains below were found in one sample sequenced in a study of cytomegalovirus exposure and HLA in healthy donors. The data were produced by immunoSEQ multiplex PCR, yet TCRdb's version contains in-frame clones alone and is incomplete. The sample has roughly 130,000 clones; 89% are singletons. The sample consisted of PBMCs. The receptors were gathered from a woman aged 18-30 years in good health and CMV-seropositive.

The V call is TRBV27, the J call TRBJ1-1, with a possible D match to TRBD1 (5 bases). Deletions cut 4 bases from V and 4 bases from J, with 7 bases between. From germline, CDR1 is MNHEY and CDR2 SMNVEV (reference sequence). The CDR3 runs 12 residues. CDR3 sequence reads: CASSWGGTEAFF. The CDR3 nucleotides read TGTGCCAGCAGTTGGGGGGGCACTGAAGCTTTCTTT.

A remark on this clone: This specimen includes other DNA sequences encoding the same CDR3. The chain combines TRBV19 with TRBJ1-6, with D perhaps TRBD1 (5 bases). Trimming shortened V by 5 bases and J by 7 bases, and 9 bases separated the two germline ends. Per the germline V gene, CDR1 is LNHDA and CDR2 is SQIVND (reference sequence). The CDR3 spans 13 residues. For the CDR3, the DNA is TGTGCCAGTAGTCCGGGGGGGAATTCACCCCTCCACTTT. Translating gives CASSPGGNSPLHF. Drawing the rest from reference TRBV19 and TRBJ1-6, the complete variable domain is DGGITQSPKYLFRKEGQNVTLSCEQNLNHDAMYWYRQDPGQGLRLIYYSQIVNDFQKGDIAEGYSVSREKKESFPLTVTSAQKNPTAFYLCASSPGGNSPLHFGNGTRLTVT.

J is TRBJ2-2 and V is TRBV4-2; D may be TRBD1 (5 bases). Trimming took off 5 bases at V and 9 bases at J, with 10 bases between the two ends. The CDR3 has 12 amino acids. Germline V lookup: CDR1 LGHNA, CDR2 YNFKEQ. CDR3 coding DNA: TGTGCCAGCAGCTCCCCAGGGAGGGAGCTGTTTTTT. This gives the protein CASSSPGRELFF.

This sequence joins TRBV27 and TRBJ1-4; D unresolved. From germline, CDR1 is MNHEY and CDR2 SMNVEV (reference sequence). The CDR3 has 15 residues. Trimming stripped 2 bases from V and 0 bases from J, with 7 bases between. The CDR3 is CASSLTFTTNEKLFF. The CDR3 nucleotides are TGTGCCAGCAGTTTAACATTTACAACTAATGAAAAACTGTTTTTT. The variable domain in full, with the rest retrieved from reference TRBV27 and TRBJ1-4, is EAQVTQNPRYLITVTGKKLTVTCSQNMNHEYMSWYRQDPGLGLRQIYYSMNVEVTDKGDVPEGYKVSRKEKRNFPLILESPSPNQTSLYFCASSLTFTTNEKLFFGSGTQLSVL.

The rearrangement links TRBV29-1 to TRBJ1-4; 7 bases are a match to TRBD1. The germline V gene encodes CDR1 SQVTM and CDR2 ANQGSEA. CDR3 size: 17 residues. With V trimmed by 2 bases and J by 4 bases, 13 bases remained unmatched. CDR3 nucleotides: TGCAGCGTTGAAAGGCAGGGGGTTTCGGTACTTAATGAAAAACTGTTTTTT. This codes for CSVERQGVSVLNEKLFF. Full variable domain (rest looked up from reference TRBV29-1 and TRBJ1-4): SAVISQKPSRDICQRGTSLTIQCQVDSQVTMMFWYRQQPGQSLTLIATANQGSEATYESGFVIDKFPISRPNLTFSTLTVSNMSPEDSSIYLCSVERQGVSVLNEKLFFGSGTQLSVL.

In DNA, the CDR3 is TGTGCCAGCAGGAGACAGGCCCCCCTACGTGAGCAGTACTTC. Its protein is CASRRQAPLREQYF. This chain links TRBV28 with TRBJ2-7, with D possibly TRBD1 on 6 matching bases. The CDR3 runs to 14 residues. CDR1 and CDR2 from the germline V gene are MDHEN and SYDVKM. V was shortened by 6 bases and J by 7 bases, with 19 bases between the two germline ends.